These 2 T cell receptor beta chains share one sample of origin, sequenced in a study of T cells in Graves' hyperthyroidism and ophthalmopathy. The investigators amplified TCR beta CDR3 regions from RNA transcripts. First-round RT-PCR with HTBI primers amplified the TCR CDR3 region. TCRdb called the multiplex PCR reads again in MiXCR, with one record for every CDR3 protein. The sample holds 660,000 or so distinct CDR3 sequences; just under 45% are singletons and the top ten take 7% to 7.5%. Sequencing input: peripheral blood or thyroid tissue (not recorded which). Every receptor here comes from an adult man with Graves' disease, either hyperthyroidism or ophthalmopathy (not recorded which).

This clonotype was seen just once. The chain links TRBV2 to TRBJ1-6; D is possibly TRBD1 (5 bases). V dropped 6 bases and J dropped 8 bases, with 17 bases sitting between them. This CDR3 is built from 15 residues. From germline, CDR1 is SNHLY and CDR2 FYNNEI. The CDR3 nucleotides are TGTGCCAGCAGCTTAGCCTCCGGGGGTGATTCACCCCTCCACTTT. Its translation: CASSLASGGDSPLHF.

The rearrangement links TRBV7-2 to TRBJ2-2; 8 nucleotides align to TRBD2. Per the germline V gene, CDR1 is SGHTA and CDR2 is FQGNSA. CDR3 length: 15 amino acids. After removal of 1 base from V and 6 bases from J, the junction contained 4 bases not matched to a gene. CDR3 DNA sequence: TGTGCCAGCAGCTTAGGAGCGGGAGCTGCCGGGGAGCTGTTTTTT. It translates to CASSLGAGAAGELFF.